This T cell receptor (beta chain) is drawn from a study of shared clonotypes between healthy human individuals. Study-level findings and limits: Clonotypes shared by all four sorted-subset donors had higher generation probabilities than non-shared clonotypes.

From CD4+ cells came CD45RA+ naive and CD45RA-negative memory subsets. Turning to this clone: Its specificity is unknown. This same CDR3 is encoded by further DNA sequences in the sample.

CDR3 size: 14 residues. Trimming left V 0 bases short and J 3 bases short, with 8 bases between. Germline V gives CDR1 MNHEY, CDR2 SVGAGI. The input for sorted-subset replicate PCRs was approximately 190 ng DNA, about 30,000 T cell genomes. Here immunoSEQ multiplex PCR was the method, and the copy in TCRdb shows in-frame clones only, minus some. Here the sample spans 2,100,000 or so clones, approximately 94% being singletons. Sequencing was performed on naive CD4+ T cells sorted from blood. The subset: CD45RA+ positively selected. This chain uses TRBV6-5 with TRBJ2-5; D ambiguous. The clonotype originates from a man between 18 and 29 years old in good health. As DNA, the CDR3 is TGTGCCAGCAGTTACTCGACTGGGAAAGAGACCCAGTACTTC. It translates to CASSYSTGKETQYF.